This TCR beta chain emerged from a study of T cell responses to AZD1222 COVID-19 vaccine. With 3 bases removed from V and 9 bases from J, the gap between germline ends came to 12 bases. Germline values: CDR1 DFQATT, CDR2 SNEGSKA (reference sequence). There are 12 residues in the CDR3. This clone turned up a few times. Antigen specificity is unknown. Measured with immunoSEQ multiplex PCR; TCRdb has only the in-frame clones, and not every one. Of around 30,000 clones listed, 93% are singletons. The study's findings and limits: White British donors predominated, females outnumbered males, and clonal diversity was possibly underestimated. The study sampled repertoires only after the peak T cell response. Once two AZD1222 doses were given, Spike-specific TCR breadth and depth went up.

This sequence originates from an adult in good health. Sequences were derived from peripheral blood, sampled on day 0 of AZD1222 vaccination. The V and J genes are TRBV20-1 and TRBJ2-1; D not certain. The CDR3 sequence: CSASTQAGEQFF. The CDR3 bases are TGCAGTGCTAGTACTCAGGCAGGTGAGCAGTTCTTC.